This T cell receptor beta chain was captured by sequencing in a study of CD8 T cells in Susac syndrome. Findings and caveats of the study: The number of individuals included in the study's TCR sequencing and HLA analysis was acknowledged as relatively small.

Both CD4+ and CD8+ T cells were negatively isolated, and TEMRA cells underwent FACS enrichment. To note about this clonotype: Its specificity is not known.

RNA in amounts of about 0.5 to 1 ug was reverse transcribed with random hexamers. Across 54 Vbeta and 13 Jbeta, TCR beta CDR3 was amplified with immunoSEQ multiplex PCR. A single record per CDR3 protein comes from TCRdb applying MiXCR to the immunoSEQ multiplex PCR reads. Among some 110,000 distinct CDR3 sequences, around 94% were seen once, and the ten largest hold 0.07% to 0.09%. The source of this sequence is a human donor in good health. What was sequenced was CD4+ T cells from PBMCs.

The CDR3 reads CASSPRASGTTYEQYF. CDR3 DNA sequence: TGTGCCAGCAGCCCCCGCGCTAGCGGGACAACCTACGAGCAGTACTTC. This chain uses TRBV7-2 with TRBJ2-7, with 9 bases fitting TRBD2. The CDR3 runs to 16 residues. V gave up 5 bases and J gave up 2 bases; unmatched junction bases: 10. Per the germline V gene, CDR1 is SGHTA and CDR2 is FQGNSA.